This T cell receptor (beta chain) is drawn from a study of T cell responses to AZD1222 COVID-19 vaccine. The study's findings and limits: Two AZD1222 doses significantly raised spike-specific TCR breadth and depth over controls. Baseline serostatus was positive in only six AZD1222 recipients.

This CDR3 contains 16 residues. Trimming left V 2 bases short and J 2 bases short, with 10 bases between. Per the germline V gene, CDR1 is LGHNA and CDR2 is YNFKEQ. Profiling relied on immunoSEQ multiplex PCR, and the TCRdb table lists in-frame clones only, not all of them. The data show 85,000 or so clones, around 90% seen once. On this clone: Its antigen is undetermined.

The sample was peripheral blood, taken 28 days after the second AZD1222 dose. The chain has TRBV4-2 and TRBJ2-6; D not certain. This TCR was recovered from an adult who received the AZD1222 COVID-19 vaccine. The CDR3 loop reads CASSQPAGTGANVLTF. CDR3 DNA sequence: TGTGCCAGCAGCCAACCCGCAGGAACTGGGGCCAACGTCCTGACTTTC.